This TCR beta chain was retrieved from a study of cytomegalovirus exposure and HLA in healthy donors. All the people who gave samples were healthy bone marrow donors. CDR1 and CDR2 from the germline V gene are SGHTA and FQGTGA. The CDR3 is 13 amino acids. Trimming took 6 bases from V and 6 from J; bases not matched to a gene: 5. The PCR ran on 60 Vbeta and 13 Jbeta primers. Profiling relied on immunoSEQ multiplex PCR, and the TCRdb table lists in-frame clones only, not all of them. The data show about 120,000 clones, around 72% seen once. Study-wide findings and caveats: Most likely, a cluster of highly shared sequence variants arose as a sequencing artifact.

This clone was observed a few times. Its antigen is undetermined. This clonotype was obtained from a woman in her thirties or forties in good health and CMV-seropositive. Sequences were obtained from PBMCs. The J gene is TRBJ2-3, the V gene TRBV7-3; 8 nucleotides align to TRBD1. CDR3 loop: CASSLNRGDTQYF. The CDR3 bases are TGTGCCAGCAGTCTAAACAGGGGGGATACGCAGTATTTT.